This T cell receptor beta chain was captured by sequencing in a study of cytomegalovirus exposure and HLA in healthy donors. Study-level findings and limits: In vitro work confirmed that a few CMV-associated chains recognize CMV antigens. V segments that were indistinguishable, TRBV6-2 and TRBV6-3 among them, were omitted from analysis.

Germline values: CDR1 MNHNS, CDR2 SASEGT. Trimming left V 6 bases short and J 2 bases short, with 8 bases between. This CDR3 is 13 amino acids long. Primers included in the PCR were 60 Vbeta and 13 Jbeta primers. TCRdb's table, derived via immunoSEQ multiplex PCR, lists solely in-frame clones and lacks some. Among 150,000 to 200,000 clones listed, around four fifths were seen once. This cohort consisted of healthy bone marrow donors. To note about this clone: Its antigen is not identified.

Sample: PBMCs. The chain couples TRBV6-1 to TRBJ1-5; no definite D call. The receptor was derived from a man aged 40-49 years in good health and CMV-seropositive. CDR3 region: CASRVLGNQPQHF. The CDR3 nucleotides are TGTGCCAGCAGAGTCTTAGGCAATCAGCCCCAGCATTTT.